This T cell receptor (beta chain) stems from a study of Graves' ophthalmopathy and Graves' hyperthyroidism. This clonotype has at least ten counts. Amplification from RNA transcripts yielded the TCR beta CDR3 regions. RT-PCR was first run with HTBI primers, then multiplex PCR in a second round. Each CDR3 protein gets one entry after TCRdb re-called the multiplex PCR reads with MiXCR. The sample lists hundreds of thousands of distinct CDR3 sequences; about 24% were seen once. Trimming took off 3 bases at V and 1 base at J, with 9 bases between the two ends. There are 14 residues in the CDR3. Germline CDR1 reads SGHAT; CDR2 reads FQNNGV.

This TCR was sampled from a woman under 30 with stable Graves' hyperthyroidism. Some clones in this sample may be carry-over from other donors' samples. Material for sequencing was peripheral blood. This rearrangement joins TRBV11-2 to TRBJ1-1; perhaps TRBD1 as D (5 bases). The CDR3: CASSFWGGNTEAFF. The CDR3 nucleotides are TGTGCCAGCAGCTTTTGGGGGGGGAACACTGAAGCTTTCTTT.